This TCR beta chain was profiled in a study of radiotherapy plus CTLA-4 blockade in lung cancer. People whose metastatic non-small-cell lung cancer was chemo-refractory got focal radiation along with CTLA-4 blockade by ipilimumab. TCRdb keeps only in-frame clones here, not all; method: immunoSEQ multiplex PCR. There are tens of thousands of clones in the sample; about four fifths occur only once, and 0.65% to 1% lies in the top ten. Study findings and constraints: Early blood T cell clone changes and increased post-radiation serum interferon-beta were reportedly the strongest response predictors.

The germline gives CDR1 SEHNR, CDR2 FQNEAQ (reference sequence). The V end lost 5 bases, the J end lost 0 bases, and 17 bases lay between the germline ends. The CDR3 totals 17 residues. On this clone: The antigen remains undetermined.

The chain links TRBV7-9 to TRBJ1-5; no reliable D call. Sample: peripheral blood, taken from a patient treated with radiotherapy plus ipilimumab. The receptor was isolated from a human donor with non-small cell lung cancer who had stable disease on radiotherapy plus ipilimumab. The CDR3 DNA is TGTGCCAGCAGCCAGACCCCAGGAGGCCTTAGCAATCAGCCCCAGCATTTT. Translation gives CASSQTPGGLSNQPQHF.